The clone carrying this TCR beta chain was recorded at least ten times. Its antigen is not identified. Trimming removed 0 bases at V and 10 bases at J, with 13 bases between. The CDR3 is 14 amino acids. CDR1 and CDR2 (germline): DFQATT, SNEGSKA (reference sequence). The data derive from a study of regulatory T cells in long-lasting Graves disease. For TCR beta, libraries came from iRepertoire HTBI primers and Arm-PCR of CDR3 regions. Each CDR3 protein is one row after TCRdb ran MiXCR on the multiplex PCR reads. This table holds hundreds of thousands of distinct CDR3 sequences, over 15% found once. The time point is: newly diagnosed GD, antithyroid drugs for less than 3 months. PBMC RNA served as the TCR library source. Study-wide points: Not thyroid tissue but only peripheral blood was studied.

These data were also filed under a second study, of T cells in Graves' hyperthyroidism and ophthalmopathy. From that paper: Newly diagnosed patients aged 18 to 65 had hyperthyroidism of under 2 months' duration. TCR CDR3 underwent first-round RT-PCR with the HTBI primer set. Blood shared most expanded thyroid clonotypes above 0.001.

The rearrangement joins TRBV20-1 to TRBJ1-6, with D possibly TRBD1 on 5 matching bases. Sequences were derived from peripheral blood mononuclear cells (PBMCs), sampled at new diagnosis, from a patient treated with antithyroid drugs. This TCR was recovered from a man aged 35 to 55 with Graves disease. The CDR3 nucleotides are TGCAGTGCTAGAGATCAAGGGGTTTTATCACCCCTCCACTTT. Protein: CSARDQGVLSPLHF.